This entry features one T cell receptor beta chain sequence. Since no conserved phenylalanine or tryptophan closes the CDR3, a read error is the likely cause. The DNA is left out, because the CDR3 cannot be placed on it with certainty; the CDR3 is given as TCRdb lists it. For sequencing, patients were chosen who had shown expansion of CD8+CD57+ cells by flow cytometry. Every patient had severe acquired aplastic anemia. Genomic DNA acted as the template from which TCR beta VDJ combination and CDR3 sequence profiling were carried out. One entry per CDR3 protein results from TCRdb running MiXCR on the reads. The profile covers about 260,000 distinct CDR3 sequences, with around 82% appearing a single time and roughly 42% taken by the ten largest. The CDR3 region is 13 residues in length, termini included. CDR1 is SGDLS, CDR2 YYNGEE, per germline. The sample comes from a study of CD8+CD57+ T cells in acquired aplastic anemia.

Sequenced sample: sorted CD4+, CD8+, or CD8+CD57+ T cells (not recorded which) from PBMCs. This receptor was identified in a human donor with aplastic anemia. The rearrangement links TRBV9 to TRBJ1-5. The CDR3: CASRVAGNLQYFV.